Listed below are T cell receptor beta chains from one sample, sequenced in a study of post-analysis software for immune sequencing data. TCRdb itself ran the PCR reads through MiXCR, one entry per CDR3 protein. The table has 600,000 to 750,000 distinct CDR3 sequences, approximately 59% seen once. Material: blood. The receptors originated from a girl aged 2 to 9 with multiple sclerosis. Both conserved end residues are part of each CDR3. Each record gives: J gene, clone size, V gene, D gene, CDR3 DNA, CDR3 protein. D genes are given only for firm matches. Expanded clones get a size class; other rows say once, few or many, or leave the size out.

>TRBJ2-1|-|TRBV5-1|TRBD2
TGCGCCAGCAGCTTCGCTCGCGGGGGGCGATCGGACAATGAGCAGTTCTTC
CASSFARGGRSDNEQFF
>TRBJ2-1|few|TRBV29-1|TRBD1
TGCAGCGTTCTCGGACAGGGGAGCTCCTACAATGAGCAGTTCTTC
CSVLGQGSSYNEQFF
>TRBJ2-5|-|TRBV3-1|-
TGTGCCAGCAGCCAAGGCTTTCGGGAGACCCAGTACTTC
CASSQGFRETQYF
>TRBJ2-3|-|TRBV10-3|TRBD2
TGTGCCACATCCGACCCACAGCGGGAGGGGGATACGCAGTATTTT
CATSDPQREGDTQYF
>TRBJ1-2|-|TRBV29-1|-
TGCAGCGTTGGGACAAATGGCTACACCTTC
CSVGTNGYTF
>TRBJ2-1|-|TRBV12-3/TRBV12-4|-
TGTGCCAGCAGTTTCGCGGGACAGTACAATGAGCAGTTCTTC
CASSFAGQYNEQFF
>TRBJ2-1|-|TRBV6-2/TRBV6-3|TRBD2
TGTGCCAGCAGTTATCCTAGCGGAAACAATGAGCAGTTCTTC
CASSYPSGNNEQFF
>TRBJ2-3|few|TRBV29-1|-
TGCAGCGTTGAGGTCCGGCGGGGCACAGATACGCAGTATTTT
CSVEVRRGTDTQYF
>TRBJ1-1|-|TRBV20-1|-
TGCAGTGCTAGGAGTGCGGGGGGCACTGAAGCTTTCTTT
CSARSAGGTEAFF
>TRBJ2-3|-|TRBV9|TRBD2
TGTGCCAGCAGCGTAGGCGATAGCGGGTTCACAGATACGCAGTATTTT
CASSVGDSGFTDTQYF
>TRBJ2-7|-|TRBV7-9|-
TGTGCCAGCAGCTCGACCCGGGACTGGGGCGAGCAGTACTTC
CASSSTRDWGEQYF
>TRBJ2-1|-|TRBV29-1|TRBD2
TGCAGCGGCCAGCTAGCGGGGACCTACAATGAGCAGTTCTTC
CSGQLAGTYNEQFF
>TRBJ2-1|-|TRBV7-9|TRBD2
TGTGCCAGCAGCTCCCTTAGACTAGCGGAGAAGTACAATGAGCAGTTCTTC
CASSSLRLAEKYNEQFF
>TRBJ2-7|-|TRBV2|-
TGTGCCAGCAGTGAAGCAGCCCAGATCTACGAGCAGTACTTC
CASSEAAQIYEQYF